Presented here are 23 T cell receptor beta chains from one specimen sequenced in a study of blood T cell repertoires in COVID-19. Sequencing used immunoSEQ multiplex PCR; TCRdb keeps in-frame clones, though not all of them. The table shows over 250,000 clones, with approximately 90% occurring only once. The specimen sequenced was peripheral blood. The receptors derive from a woman in her thirties with COVID-19, enrolled during active disease.

The V gene is TRBV30, the J gene TRBJ1-2; 8 bases align to TRBD1. Germline V lookup: CDR1 GTSNPN, CDR2 SVGIG (reference sequence). Trimming at V came to 2 bases and at J to 7 bases, leaving 18 bases not matched to a gene. The CDR3 has 17 residues. This CDR3 is CAWSSDGEDRDHVGYTF. Written as DNA, the CDR3 is TGTGCCTGGAGTTCTGACGGGGAGGACAGGGATCACGTTGGCTACACCTTC.

This chain joins TRBV27 and TRBJ2-7, with 7 nucleotides matching TRBD1. With V trimmed by 5 bases and J by 11 bases, 9 bases remained unmatched. The germline V gene encodes CDR1 MNHEY and CDR2 SMNVEV (reference sequence). This CDR3 spans 12 amino acids. In nucleotides, the CDR3 is TGTGCCAGCAGTCCTGGGACAGACAAGGAGTACTTC. This codes for CASSPGTDKEYF.

The chain employs TRBV29-1 and TRBJ1-1; D not resolved. Germline lookup yields CDR1 SQVTM and CDR2 ANQGSEA. The CDR3 spans 12 residues. V was trimmed by 7 bases and J by 0 bases, leaving 9 bases between them. CDR3 DNA: TGCAGCGCCATTCCCCTGAACACTGAAGCTTTCTTT. Translating gives CSAIPLNTEAFF.

J is TRBJ2-2 and V is TRBV5-6, with D possibly TRBD1 on 6 matching bases. This CDR3 has 16 amino acids. Trimming pared 1 base from V and 4 bases from J, leaving 14 bases between. Germline V gene lookup returns CDR1 SGHDT and CDR2 YYEEEE. The CDR3 sequence is CASSLRQGRVTGELFF. CDR3 coding DNA: TGTGCCAGCAGCTTGAGGCAGGGGCGAGTCACCGGGGAGCTGTTTTTT.

The chain has TRBV29-1 and TRBJ1-1; the D is unclear. Germline CDR1 is SQVTM and CDR2 is ANQGSEA. V shed 7 bases and J shed 4 bases, with 7 bases lying between them. The CDR3 length is 10 residues. For the CDR3, the DNA is TGCAGCGGAAAGAGCACTGAAGCTTTCTTT. It yields the protein CSGKSTEAFF.

The chain is built from TRBV19 and TRBJ1-5, with D tentatively TRBD1 (5 bases). The CDR3 consists of 15 residues. Trimming took off 0 bases at V and 7 bases at J, with 13 bases between the two ends. The germline CDR1 and CDR2 sequences are LNHDA and SQIVND (reference sequence). CDR3 amino acids: CASSIERAGRQPQHF. The DNA for the CDR3 is TGTGCCAGTAGTATAGAAAGGGCAGGGAGGCAGCCCCAGCATTTT.

This rearrangement joins TRBV24-1 to TRBJ2-3, with 8 bases fitting TRBD1. The CDR3 contains 14 residues. J lost 4 bases, V lost 5 bases, and 4 bases had no gene match. The germline gives CDR1 KGHDR, CDR2 SFDVKD. CDR3 amino acids: CATSARGPPDTQYF. The CDR3 region has the DNA TGTGCCACCAGTGCCAGGGGGCCCCCAGATACGCAGTATTTT.

This clone occurred many times. The gene calls are TRBV5-4 and TRBJ1-6; 7 bases agree with TRBD1. Germline V lookup: CDR1 SGHNT, CDR2 YYREEE (reference sequence). The ends lost 4 bases at V and 10 bases at J; junction bases unmatched: 5. This CDR3 comprises 13 residues. Here the CDR3 DNA reads TGTGCCAGCAGCGTGGGACAGAGCTCACCCCTCCACTTT. Translation: CASSVGQSSPLHF. Drawing the rest from reference TRBV5-4 and TRBJ1-6, the complete variable domain is ETGVTQSPTHLIKTRGQQVTLRCSSQSGHNTVSWYQQALGQGPQFIFQYYREEENGRGNFPPRFSGLQFPNYSSELNVNALELDDSALYLCASSVGQSSPLHFGNGTRLTVT.

This sequence joins TRBV10-3 and TRBJ2-1; 9 nucleotides align to TRBD1. The CDR3 runs to 13 residues. Looked up from germline, CDR1 is ENHRY and CDR2 is SYGVKD. V lost 11 bases and J lost 4; bases outside the gene matches: 6. Here the CDR3 reads CAASGTGYNEQFF. The CDR3 nucleotides are TGTGCCGCATCCGGGACAGGGTACAATGAGCAGTTCTTC.

The rearrangement uses TRBV6-1 and TRBJ1-3; 7 bases line up with TRBD1. This CDR3 is built from 15 residues. The ends lost 2 bases at V and 4 bases at J; junction bases unmatched: 5. The V gene's germline CDR1 is MNHNS and CDR2 SASEGT. CDR3 nucleotide sequence: TGTGCCAGCAGTGAACTGAGGACAGGAGGAAACACCATATATTTT. Translated: CASSELRTGGNTIYF.

This sequence joins TRBV27 and TRBJ1-6, with TRBD1 identical over 7 bases. This CDR3 region has 16 residues. The germline CDR1 and CDR2 sequences are MNHEY and SMNVEV (reference sequence). After removal of 1 base from V and 7 bases from J, the junction contained 7 bases not matched to a gene. Here the CDR3 reads CASSLLSGQKNSPLHF. The CDR3, as DNA: TGTGCCAGCAGTTTATTATCGGGACAGAAAAATTCACCCCTCCACTTT.

J is TRBJ1-1 and V is TRBV5-4; 10 nucleotides match TRBD1. The CDR3 length is 15 residues. J lost 2 bases, V lost 4 bases, and 5 bases had no gene match. CDR1 and CDR2 (germline): SGHNT, YYREEE (reference sequence). The CDR3 DNA reads TGTGCCAGCAGCACGCCGACAGGGGGCAACACTGAAGCTTTCTTT. It codes for CASSTPTGGNTEAFF.

The V and J genes are TRBV18 and TRBJ1-1; 9 nucleotides line up with TRBD1. Germline V gene sequence: CDR1 KGHSH, CDR2 LQKENI. The ends lost 5 bases at V and 8 bases at J; junction bases unmatched: 3. The CDR3 consists of 12 residues. The CDR3 DNA reads TGTGCCAGCTCAGGGGGGACAGGGGAAGCTTTCTTT. Protein product: CASSGGTGEAFF.

This sequence joins TRBV30 and TRBJ1-1; the D gene is possibly TRBD1 (6 bases). Germline-derived CDR1 and CDR2 are GTSNPN and SVGIG (reference sequence). Trimming left V 0 bases short and J 8 bases short, with 7 bases between. The CDR3 covers 11 residues. The CDR3 loop is CAWSVGTEAFF. CDR3 DNA sequence: TGTGCCTGGAGTGTGGGGACAGAAGCTTTCTTT.

This clone was seen a few times. This chain connects TRBV5-4 to TRBJ2-2; 12 nucleotides agree with TRBD2. The V and J ends lost 2 bases and 3 bases, in that order; junction bases with no gene match: 5. The germline V gene has CDR1 SGHNT and CDR2 YYREEE (reference sequence). CDR3 length equals 17 residues. CDR3 sequence (DNA): TGTGCCAGCAGCTTCCGGACTAGCGGGGTTTACACCGGGGAGCTGTTTTTT. It encodes CASSFRTSGVYTGELFF.

This clone was detected only once. The V gene is TRBV28, the J gene TRBJ1-1; D possibly corresponds to TRBD1 (5 bases). Trimming removed 3 bases at V and 7 bases at J, with 9 bases between. This CDR3 contains 12 residues. Germline loops: CDR1 MDHEN, CDR2 SYDVKM. Written as DNA, the CDR3 is TGTGCCAGCAGTTTGACAGCCCTTGAAGCTTTCTTT. Its translation: CASSLTALEAFF.

This clone occurred once. This chain connects TRBV19 to TRBJ1-5; D might be TRBD1 (5 bases). V was trimmed by 2 bases and J by 4 bases, leaving 9 bases between them. The germline V gene has CDR1 LNHDA and CDR2 SQIVND (reference sequence). CDR3 length equals 14 residues. The CDR3 DNA sequence: TGTGCCAGTAGTATAAGGGACTTTAATCAGCCCCAGCATTTT. Protein sequence: CASSIRDFNQPQHF.

This chain uses TRBV5-4 with TRBJ1-1; TRBD1 might be the D (6 bases). The CDR3 covers 15 residues. CDR1 is SGHNT and CDR2 is YYREEE in the germline V gene (reference sequence). The V and J ends lost 2 bases and 0 bases respectively, with 11 bases between them. The CDR3 loop is CASSLNDRLNTEAFF. The CDR3 nucleotides read TGTGCCAGCAGCTTAAATGACAGGTTGAACACTGAAGCTTTCTTT.

This sequence joins TRBV4-1 and TRBJ2-5, with D perhaps TRBD1 (6 bases). Trimming took 2 bases from V and 0 from J, leaving 16 bases between them. Germline V gene sequence: CDR1 MGHRA, CDR2 YSYEKL. The CDR3 length is 17 residues. CDR3 amino acids: CASSQSGVHLYQETQYF. CDR3 nucleotides: TGCGCCAGCAGCCAATCAGGGGTCCACCTTTACCAAGAGACCCAGTACTTC.

V usage is TRBV4-2 and J usage is TRBJ1-1, with unresolved D. The CDR3 loop spans 13 amino acids. Trimming left V 4 bases short and J 5 bases short, with 11 bases between. CDR1 is LGHNA, CDR2 YNFKEQ, per germline. The CDR3 spells CASSRYRGTEAFF. The CDR3 DNA reads TGTGCCAGCAGCCGCTATCGGGGTACTGAAGCTTTCTTT.

The chain joins TRBV27 to TRBJ1-1; unclear D gene. The CDR3 is 12 residues long. Trimming removed 6 bases at V and 1 base at J, with 6 bases between. Germline-derived CDR1 and CDR2 are MNHEY and SMNVEV (reference sequence). Here the CDR3 DNA reads TGTGCCAGCAGGGAGGGGAACACTGAAGCTTTCTTT. Protein product: CASREGNTEAFF.

The rearrangement joins TRBV5-1 to TRBJ2-2; 9 bases match TRBD1. Germline-derived CDR1 and CDR2 are SGHRS and YFSETQ. V was pared by 4 bases and J by 6 bases, with 10 bases of the junction left unmatched. This CDR3 is 16 amino acids long. The CDR3 DNA reads TGCGCCAGCAGCACCACCGGGACAGGGATCGCCGGGGAGCTGTTTTTT. The encoded protein is CASSTTGTGIAGELFF.

The rearrangement joins TRBV28 to TRBJ2-7; maybe TRBD2 (5 bases). This CDR3 has 13 amino acids. Germline V gene lookup returns CDR1 MDHEN and CDR2 SYDVKM. Trimming stripped 5 bases from V and 5 bases from J, with 13 bases between. CDR3: CASSPPDFHEQYF. CDR3 coding DNA: TGTGCCAGCAGTCCGCCGGACTTCCACGAGCAGTACTTC. The variable domain in full, completed from reference TRBV28 and TRBJ2-7, reads DVKVTQSSRYLVKRTGEKVFLECVQDMDHENMFWYRQDPGLGLRLIYFSYDVKMKEKGDIPEGYSVSREKKERFSLILESASTNQTSMYLCASSPPDFHEQYFGPGTRLTVT.